Each of the 22 T cell receptor beta chains below was sequenced from the same sample in a study of blood T cell repertoires in COVID-19. Repertoires were generated with immunoSEQ multiplex PCR, while TCRdb's copy carries only in-frame clones and drops some. The sample consists of over 150,000 clones, more than 70% of them appearing once. Material for sequencing was peripheral blood. These receptors originate from a man over 45 with active or convalescent COVID-19.

The chain couples TRBV3-1 (or the pseudogene TRBV3-2) to TRBJ1-1, with TRBD1 matching over 7 bases. Per germline, CDR1 LGHDT and CDR2 YNNKEL (reference sequence). With V trimmed by 4 bases and J by 1 base, 0 bases remained unmatched. CDR3 length: 13 amino acids. CDR3 sequence reads: CASSRQGNTEAFF. The CDR3 nucleotides read TGTGCCAGCAGCCGACAGGGGAACACTGAAGCTTTCTTT.

The rearrangement links TRBV27 to TRBJ2-7, with a weak D call TRBD2 (6 bases). The V end lost 2 bases, the J end lost 6 bases, and 11 bases lay between the germline ends. This CDR3 contains 13 residues. Germline values: CDR1 MNHEY, CDR2 SMNVEV (reference sequence). CDR3 residues: CASSLGGNLEQYF. In nucleotides, the CDR3 is TGTGCCAGCAGTTTAGGAGGGAATCTCGAGCAGTACTTC.

This clone was observed a few times. The gene calls are TRBV5-8 and TRBJ2-5, with 7 bases aligning to TRBD2. V gave up 4 bases and J gave up 5 bases; unmatched junction bases: 11. The CDR3 runs to 15 residues. CDR1 is SGHTS, CDR2 YDEGEE, per germline. The CDR3 sequence is CASSPSGMGGETQYF. CDR3 bases: TGTGCCAGCAGCCCGTCGGGGATGGGGGGGGAGACCCAGTACTTC.

This clone has just a few counts. CDR3 amino acids: CASSPPGQAISGNTIYF. The CDR3 DNA sequence: TGTGCCAGTAGTCCACCTGGACAGGCCATCTCTGGAAACACCATATATTTT. The rearrangement uses TRBV19 and TRBJ1-3; 7 positions agree with TRBD1. CDR1 and CDR2 from the germline V gene are LNHDA and SQIVND (reference sequence). V lost 5 bases and J lost 0; bases outside the gene matches: 10. There are 17 residues in the CDR3.

The J gene is TRBJ1-5, the V gene TRBV28; D uncertain. CDR3 size: 16 residues. The V end lost 0 bases, the J end lost 0 bases, and 9 bases lay between the germline ends. The germline gives CDR1 MDHEN, CDR2 SYDVKM. The CDR3: CASSLWAGVSNQPQHF. CDR3 coding DNA: TGTGCCAGCAGTTTATGGGCGGGCGTTAGCAATCAGCCCCAGCATTTT.

The CDR3 protein is CASSLVGGNNSPLHF. Written as DNA, the CDR3 is TGCGCCAGCAGCTTGGTAGGGGGAAATAATTCACCCCTCCACTTT. The V and J genes are TRBV5-1 and TRBJ1-6; D is perhaps TRBD1 (6 bases). V lost 0 bases and J lost 5, with 9 bases in between. In germline, CDR1 is SGHRS, CDR2 YFSETQ. CDR3 length: 15 amino acids.

This clone was detected only once. The chain is built from TRBV7-2 and TRBJ1-6, with TRBD1 as a possible D gene (6 bases). CDR1 is SGHTA and CDR2 is FQGNSA in the germline V gene. The CDR3 sequence is 17 residues long. The V end was cut by 5 bases, the J end by 0 bases, with 14 bases between. The CDR3 sequence: CASSAGTIVSYNSPLHF. The CDR3 bases are TGTGCCAGCAGCGCCGGGACAATAGTCTCCTATAATTCACCCCTCCACTTT.

The V gene is TRBV4-3, the J gene TRBJ2-1, with TRBD2 identical over 8 bases. V dropped 0 bases and J dropped 8; count of bases not matched to a gene: 12. The CDR3 consists of 17 residues. The V gene's germline CDR1 is LGHNA and CDR2 YSLEER. For the CDR3, the DNA is TGCGCCAGCAGCCAAGAGGTAGCGGGACCTCCCGTCGATGAGCAGTTCTTC. Protein product: CASSQEVAGPPVDEQFF.

The chain joins TRBV5-1 to TRBJ2-1; TRBD2 matches at 7 bases. Trimming cost V 2 bases and J 3 bases; bases outside gene matches: 5. Germline CDR1 reads SGHRS; CDR2 reads YFSETQ. The CDR3 is 15 residues long. DNA of the CDR3: TGCGCCAGCAGCTTTTCCAGCGGGGTCTACAATGAGCAGTTCTTC. Translating it yields CASSFSSGVYNEQFF.

The J gene is TRBJ1-1, the V gene TRBV7-2; 8 positions match TRBD1. The CDR3 is 15 amino acids. CDR1 is SGHTA, CDR2 FQGNSA, per germline. V was pared by 5 bases and J by 7 bases, with 12 bases of the junction left unmatched. The CDR3 here is CASSATDRDKVEAFF. The CDR3 DNA follows: TGTGCCAGCAGCGCGACGGACAGGGACAAGGTTGAAGCTTTCTTT.

The chain is built from TRBV27 and TRBJ1-5; D unresolved. Trimming cost V 5 bases and J 1 base, with 6 bases left between them. The CDR3 runs 13 residues. Germline V gene lookup returns CDR1 MNHEY and CDR2 SMNVEV (reference sequence). The CDR3 reads CASSAYSNQPQHF. For the CDR3, the DNA is TGTGCCAGCAGTGCCTACAGCAATCAGCCCCAGCATTTT.

V and J are TRBV4-1 and TRBJ1-5; TRBD1 matches 12 bases. The length of the CDR3 is 16 residues. The V gene's germline CDR1 is MGHRA and CDR2 YSYEKL. V shed 2 bases and J 5 bases; nucleotides not matched to a gene: 4. The CDR3, as DNA: TGCGCCAGCAGCCAAACCGGGACAGGGGGCGATCAGCCCCAGCATTTT. This gives the protein CASSQTGTGGDQPQHF.

This clone was detected only once. The chain joins TRBV6-2 or TRBV6-3 to TRBJ1-4, with D possibly matching TRBD1 (6 bases). The length of the CDR3 is 16 residues. The V and J ends lost 6 bases and 0 bases respectively, with 14 bases between them. Germline V lookup: CDR1 MNHEY, CDR2 SVGEGT. As DNA, the CDR3 is TGTGCCAGCAGCCCTAGGGGGAATCCAACTAATGAAAAACTGTTTTTT. This translates into CASSPRGNPTNEKLFF.

The chain recombines TRBV4-1 with TRBJ2-3, with 11 bases fitting TRBD2. The V gene's germline CDR1 is MGHRA and CDR2 YSYEKL. The CDR3 loop spans 14 amino acids. V gave up 5 bases and J gave up 3 bases; unmatched junction bases: 1. CDR3 region: CASSRLAGTDTQYF. CDR3 bases: TGCGCCAGCAGCAGACTAGCGGGAACAGATACGCAGTATTTT.

The chain uses TRBV2 and TRBJ2-7; D might be TRBD1 (5 bases). The CDR3 length is 15 residues. Germline V gene data show CDR1 as SNHLY and CDR2 as FYNNEI. With 6 bases removed from V and 2 bases from J, the gap between germline ends came to 17 bases. CDR3 coding DNA: TGTGCCAGCAGACCGACAGCCGTAGACACCTACGAGCAGTACTTC. This encodes CASRPTAVDTYEQYF.

This chain connects TRBV7-9 to TRBJ1-3; 7 bases agree with TRBD1. Germline-derived CDR1 and CDR2 are SEHNR and FQNEAQ (reference sequence). This CDR3 is 15 amino acids long. V shed 6 bases and J 2 bases; nucleotides not matched to a gene: 7. For the CDR3, the DNA is TGTGCCAGCAGAAAAACAGGGGTCGCTGGAAACACCATATATTTT. This gives the protein CASRKTGVAGNTIYF.

The chain carries TRBV11-2 and TRBJ2-5; perhaps TRBD2 as D (5 bases). The CDR3 covers 14 residues. Trimming removed 5 bases at V and 4 bases at J, with 14 bases between. Germline CDR1 is SGHAT and CDR2 is FQNNGV. The DNA of the CDR3 is TGTGCCAGCAGCCGAACGACTATCTCAGAGACCCAGTACTTC. Translation: CASSRTTISETQYF.

The chain links TRBV19 to TRBJ1-5, with a possible D match to TRBD1 (5 bases). This CDR3 is built from 14 residues. Trimming removed 3 bases from V and 6 bases from J, with 12 bases in between. In germline, CDR1 is LNHDA, CDR2 SQIVND (reference sequence). CDR3 loop: CASSMGAGGQPQHF. Here the CDR3 DNA reads TGTGCCAGTAGTATGGGCGCGGGGGGTCAGCCCCAGCATTTT.

The rearrangement links TRBV7-2 to TRBJ2-1; TRBD2 matches 7 bases. The CDR3 extends over 15 amino acids. Germline trimming cut 4 bases from V and 12 bases from J; bases unmatched to any gene: 15. Germline lookup yields CDR1 SGHTA and CDR2 FQGNSA. CDR3 nucleotide sequence: TGTGCCAGCAGCTGGGGGGGTGTAGGCGATTTAGGGCAGTTCTTC. It specifies CASSWGGVGDLGQFF.

V usage is TRBV12-5 and J usage is TRBJ1-6, with D uncertain. The CDR3 is 14 residues long. Trimming left V 3 bases short and J 8 bases short, with 11 bases between. Germline-derived CDR1 and CDR2 are LGHNT and FRNRAP. The CDR3 DNA sequence: TGTGCTAGTGGTTTCGGGGTTGGGGATTCACCCCTCCACTTT. Protein: CASGFGVGDSPLHF.

The chain has TRBV7-6 and TRBJ2-5, with 7 bases aligning to TRBD1. In germline, CDR1 is SGHVS, CDR2 FNYEAQ. This CDR3 has 16 amino acids. V trimming: 1 base; J trimming: 4 bases; junction bases outside the gene matches: 9. CDR3 DNA: TGTGCCAGCAGCTTAGGAGGCTGGACAGGTAGAGAGACCCAGTACTTC. Its translation: CASSLGGWTGRETQYF.

This clone turned up a few times. The genes are TRBV6-5 and TRBJ1-5, with a tentative D call TRBD1 (6 bases). CDR1 MNHEY and CDR2 SVGAGI come from the germline V gene. The CDR3 extends over 15 amino acids. Trimming pared 2 bases from V and 5 bases from J, leaving 13 bases between. The CDR3 sequence is CASSYGQGMDQPQHF. CDR3 nucleotides: TGTGCCAGCAGTTACGGGCAGGGGATGGATCAGCCCCAGCATTTT.